This TCR beta chain was retrieved from a study of T cells after yellow fever vaccination. General study findings and limits: The appearance of a small share of clonotypes in both CD4 and CD8 compartments was observed.

The CDR3 has 10 residues. In its sample, this clonotype was seen many times. Its antigen is not known. At one of its ends the junction is not consistent with the germline gene, which may arise from a read error. TCRdb independently ran MiXCR on the 5' RACE reads; one entry per CDR3 protein. Of approximately 250,000 distinct CDR3 sequences listed, more than 3.5% are singletons. The chain recombines TRBV12-3 or TRBV12-4 with TRBJ1-1; D remains unclear. The source is a man younger than 30 who received the YFV17D yellow fever vaccine. The specimen comprised PBMCs, sampled 15 days after the yellow fever booster vaccination. The CDR3, as DNA: TGTGCCAGCAGTATAGCTGAAGCTTTCTTT. It encodes CASSIAEAFF.